The present T cell receptor beta chain was sequenced within a study of regulatory T cells in long-lasting Graves disease. Libraries of TCR beta came from iRepertoire HTBI primers plus Arm-PCR of CDR3 regions. From the multiplex PCR reads, TCRdb called clonotypes with MiXCR, one entry per CDR3 protein. The table records almost 450,000 distinct CDR3 sequences, around 17% of them present only once. In this sample, this clonotype turned up a few times. The V gene's germline CDR1 is WNHNN and CDR2 SYGVQD (reference sequence). The trim removed 2 bases at V and 2 bases at J, leaving 5 bases unmatched. The CDR3 totals 15 residues. Regarding time point: newly diagnosed GD, antithyroid drugs for less than 3 months. After RNA was extracted from PBMCs, the TCR library was made from it. The same data also contributed to another study, on T cells in Graves' hyperthyroidism and ophthalmopathy. From that study: Most expanded thyroid clonotypes above 0.001 recurred in blood. The model anticipated ophthalmopathy a median approximately 6.5 months pre-onset.

This clonotype originated in a woman in her thirties with Graves disease. The starting material was peripheral blood mononuclear cells (PBMCs), obtained at new diagnosis, from a patient treated with antithyroid drugs. This sequence joins TRBV10-1 and TRBJ2-5, with 7 bases fitting TRBD2. CDR3 loop: CASSEGREEQETQYF. The CDR3, as DNA: TGCGCCAGCAGTGAGGGGAGGGAGGAGCAAGAGACCCAGTACTTC.